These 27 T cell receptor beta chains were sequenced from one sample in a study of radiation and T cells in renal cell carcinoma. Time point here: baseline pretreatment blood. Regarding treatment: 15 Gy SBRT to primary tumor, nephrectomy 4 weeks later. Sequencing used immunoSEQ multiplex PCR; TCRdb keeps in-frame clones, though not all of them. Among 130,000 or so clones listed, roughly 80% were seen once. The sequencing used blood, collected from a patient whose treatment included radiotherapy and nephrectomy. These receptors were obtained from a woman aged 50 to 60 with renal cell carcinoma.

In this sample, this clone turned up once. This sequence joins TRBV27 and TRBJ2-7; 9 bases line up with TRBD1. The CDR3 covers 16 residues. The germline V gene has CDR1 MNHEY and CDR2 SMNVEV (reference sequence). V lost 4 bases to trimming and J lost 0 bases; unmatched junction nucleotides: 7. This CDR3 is CASSSRQGEASYEQYF. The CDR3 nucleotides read TGTGCCAGCAGTTCTAGACAGGGGGAGGCCTCCTACGAGCAGTACTTC.

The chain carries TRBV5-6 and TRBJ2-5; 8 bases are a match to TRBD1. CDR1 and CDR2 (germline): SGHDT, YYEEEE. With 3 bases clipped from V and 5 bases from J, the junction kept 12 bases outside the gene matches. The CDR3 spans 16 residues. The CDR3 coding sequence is TGTGCCAGCAGCTCTCCCGGGGGACAGGCGGACGAGACCCAGTACTTC. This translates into CASSSPGGQADETQYF. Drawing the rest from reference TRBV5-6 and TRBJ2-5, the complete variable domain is DAGVTQSPTHLIKTRGQQVTLRCSPKSGHDTVSWYQQALGQGPQFIFQYYEEEERQRGNFPDRFSGHQFPNYSSELNVNALLLGDSALYLCASSSPGGQADETQYFGPGTRLLVL.

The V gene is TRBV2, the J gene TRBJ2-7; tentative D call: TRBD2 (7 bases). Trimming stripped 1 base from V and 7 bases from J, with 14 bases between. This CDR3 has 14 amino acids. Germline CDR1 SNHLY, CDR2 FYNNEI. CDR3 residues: CASSEEGQAGEQYF. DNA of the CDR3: TGTGCCAGCAGTGAAGAGGGACAAGCGGGGGAGCAGTACTTC.

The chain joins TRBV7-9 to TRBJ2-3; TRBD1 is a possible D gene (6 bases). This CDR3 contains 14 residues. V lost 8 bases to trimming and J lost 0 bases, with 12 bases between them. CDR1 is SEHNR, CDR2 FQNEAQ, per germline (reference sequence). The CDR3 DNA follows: TGTGCCAGCGTGACAGGCCGTAGCACAGATACGCAGTATTTT. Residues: CASVTGRSTDTQYF.

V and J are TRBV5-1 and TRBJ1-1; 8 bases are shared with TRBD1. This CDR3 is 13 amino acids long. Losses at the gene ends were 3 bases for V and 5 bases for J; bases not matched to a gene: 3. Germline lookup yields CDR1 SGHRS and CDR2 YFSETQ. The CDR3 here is CASSWTGRTEAFF. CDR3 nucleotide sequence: TGCGCCAGCAGCTGGACAGGGAGGACTGAAGCTTTCTTT.

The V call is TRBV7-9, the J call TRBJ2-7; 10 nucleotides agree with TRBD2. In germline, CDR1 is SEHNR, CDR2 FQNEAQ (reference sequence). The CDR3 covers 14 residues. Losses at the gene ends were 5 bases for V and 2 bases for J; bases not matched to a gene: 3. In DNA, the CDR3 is TGTGCCAGCAGCAATAGCGGGGGGACCTACGAGCAGTACTTC. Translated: CASSNSGGTYEQYF.

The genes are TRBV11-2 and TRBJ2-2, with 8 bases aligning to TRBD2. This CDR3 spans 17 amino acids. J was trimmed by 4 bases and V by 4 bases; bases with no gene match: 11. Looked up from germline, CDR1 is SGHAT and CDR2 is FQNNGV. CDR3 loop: CASSSPRGGSGTGELFF. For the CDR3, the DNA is TGTGCCAGCAGCTCCCCCCGGGGGGGGAGCGGCACCGGGGAGCTGTTTTTT.

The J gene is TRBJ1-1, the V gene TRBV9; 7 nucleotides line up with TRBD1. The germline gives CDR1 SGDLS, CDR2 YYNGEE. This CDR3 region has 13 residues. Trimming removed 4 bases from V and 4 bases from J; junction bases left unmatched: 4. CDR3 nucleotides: TGTGCCAGCAGCCGACAGGGAATCACTGAAGCTTTCTTT. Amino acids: CASSRQGITEAFF.

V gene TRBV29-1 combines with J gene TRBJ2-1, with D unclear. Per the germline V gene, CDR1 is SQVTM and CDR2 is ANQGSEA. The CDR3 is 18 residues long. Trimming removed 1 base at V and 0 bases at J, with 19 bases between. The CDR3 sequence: CSVEGSPPSRSSYNEQFF. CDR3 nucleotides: TGCAGCGTTGAAGGTTCCCCCCCGAGTCGTAGCTCCTACAATGAGCAGTTCTTC.

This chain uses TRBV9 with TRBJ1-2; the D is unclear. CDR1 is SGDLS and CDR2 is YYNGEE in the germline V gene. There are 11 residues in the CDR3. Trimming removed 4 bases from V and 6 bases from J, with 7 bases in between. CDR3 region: CASSTLDGYTF. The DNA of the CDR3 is TGTGCCAGCAGCACATTGGATGGCTACACCTTC.

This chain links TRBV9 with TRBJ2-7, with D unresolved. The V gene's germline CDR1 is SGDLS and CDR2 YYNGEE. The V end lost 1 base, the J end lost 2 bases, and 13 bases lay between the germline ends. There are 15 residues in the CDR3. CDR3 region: CASSVIPEATYEQYF. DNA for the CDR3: TGTGCCAGCAGCGTAATTCCCGAAGCAACCTACGAGCAGTACTTC.

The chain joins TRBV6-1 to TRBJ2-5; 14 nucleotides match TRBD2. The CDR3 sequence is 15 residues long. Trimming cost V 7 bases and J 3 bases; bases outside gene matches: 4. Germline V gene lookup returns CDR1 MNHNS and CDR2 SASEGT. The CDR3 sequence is CASTSGLAGEETQYF. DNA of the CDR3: TGTGCCAGCACATCGGGACTAGCGGGAGAAGAGACCCAGTACTTC.

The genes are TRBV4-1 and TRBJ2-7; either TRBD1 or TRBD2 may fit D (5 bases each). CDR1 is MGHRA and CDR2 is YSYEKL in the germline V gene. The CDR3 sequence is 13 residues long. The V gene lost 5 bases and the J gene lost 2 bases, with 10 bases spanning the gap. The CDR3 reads CASSSGTPYEQYF. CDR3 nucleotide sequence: TGCGCCAGCAGCTCCGGGACGCCCTACGAGCAGTACTTC.

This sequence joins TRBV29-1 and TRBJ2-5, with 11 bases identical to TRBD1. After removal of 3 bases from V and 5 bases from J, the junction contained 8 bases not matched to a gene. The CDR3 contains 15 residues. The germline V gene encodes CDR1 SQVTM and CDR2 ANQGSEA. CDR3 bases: TGCAGCGTTGAGTGGCGGGACAGGGGGTATGAGACCCAGTACTTC. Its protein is CSVEWRDRGYETQYF.

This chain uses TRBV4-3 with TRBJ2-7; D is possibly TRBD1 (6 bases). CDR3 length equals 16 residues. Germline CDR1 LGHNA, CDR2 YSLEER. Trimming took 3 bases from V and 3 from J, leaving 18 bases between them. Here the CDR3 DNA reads TGCGCCAGCAGCCACGTACAGGGTTTTGATGTCTACGAGCAGTACTTC. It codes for CASSHVQGFDVYEQYF.

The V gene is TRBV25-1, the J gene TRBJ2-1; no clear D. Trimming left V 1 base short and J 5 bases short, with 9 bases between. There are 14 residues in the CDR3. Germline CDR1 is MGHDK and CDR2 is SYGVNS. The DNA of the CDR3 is TGTGCCAGCAGTGAATTAGGCAATAACAATGAGCAGTTCTTC. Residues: CASSELGNNNEQFF.

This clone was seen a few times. CDR3: CASSGLNTEAFF. The CDR3 bases are TGTGCCAGCAGTGGGTTGAACACTGAAGCTTTCTTT. This chain links TRBV2 with TRBJ1-1, with D unresolved. The V end was cut by 4 bases, the J end by 0 bases, with 3 bases between. The germline V gene encodes CDR1 SNHLY and CDR2 FYNNEI. This CDR3 spans 12 amino acids.

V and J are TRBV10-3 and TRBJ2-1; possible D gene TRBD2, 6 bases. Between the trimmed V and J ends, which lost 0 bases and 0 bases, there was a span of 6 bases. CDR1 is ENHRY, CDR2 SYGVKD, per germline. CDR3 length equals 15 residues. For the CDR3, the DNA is TGTGCCATCAGTGAGTCGGGGGGCTCCTACAATGAGCAGTTCTTC. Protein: CAISESGGSYNEQFF.

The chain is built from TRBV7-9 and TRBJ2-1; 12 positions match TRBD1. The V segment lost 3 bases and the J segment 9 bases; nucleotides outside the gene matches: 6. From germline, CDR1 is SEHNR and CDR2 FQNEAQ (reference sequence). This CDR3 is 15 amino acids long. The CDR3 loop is CASSFPGQGAAEQFF. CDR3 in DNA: TGTGCCAGCAGCTTTCCGGGACAGGGGGCTGCTGAGCAGTTCTTC.

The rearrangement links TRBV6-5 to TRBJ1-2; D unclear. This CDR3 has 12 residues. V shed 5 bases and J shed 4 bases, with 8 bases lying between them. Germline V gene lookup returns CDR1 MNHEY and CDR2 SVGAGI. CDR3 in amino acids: CASSPEFYGYTF. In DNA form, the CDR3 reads TGTGCCAGCAGTCCCGAGTTCTATGGCTACACCTTC.

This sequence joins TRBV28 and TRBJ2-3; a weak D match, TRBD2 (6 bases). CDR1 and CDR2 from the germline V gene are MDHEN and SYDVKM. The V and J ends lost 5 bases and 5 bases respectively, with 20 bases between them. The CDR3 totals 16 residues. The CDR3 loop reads CASSSPAGTKGDTQYF. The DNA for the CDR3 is TGTGCCAGCAGTAGTCCCGCGGGAACAAAGGGAGATACGCAGTATTTT.

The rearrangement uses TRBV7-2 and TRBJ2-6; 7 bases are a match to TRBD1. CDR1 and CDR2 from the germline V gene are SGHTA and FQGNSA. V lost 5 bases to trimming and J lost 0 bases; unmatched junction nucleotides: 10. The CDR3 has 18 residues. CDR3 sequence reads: CASSGTGTANSGANVLTF. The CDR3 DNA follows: TGTGCCAGCAGCGGTACCGGGACAGCGAACTCTGGGGCCAACGTCCTGACTTTC.

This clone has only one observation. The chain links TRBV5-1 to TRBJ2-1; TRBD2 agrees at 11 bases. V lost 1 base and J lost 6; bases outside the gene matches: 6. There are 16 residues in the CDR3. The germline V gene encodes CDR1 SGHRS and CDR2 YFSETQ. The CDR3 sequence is CASSLLAGGNPNEQFF. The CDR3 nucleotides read TGCGCCAGCAGCTTGCTAGCGGGAGGCAATCCCAATGAGCAGTTCTTC.

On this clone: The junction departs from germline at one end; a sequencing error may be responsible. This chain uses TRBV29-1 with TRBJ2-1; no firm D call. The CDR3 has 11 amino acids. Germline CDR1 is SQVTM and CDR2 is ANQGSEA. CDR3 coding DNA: TGCAGCGTGGGAATAGGGAATGATCAGTTCTTC. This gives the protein CSVGIGNDQFF.

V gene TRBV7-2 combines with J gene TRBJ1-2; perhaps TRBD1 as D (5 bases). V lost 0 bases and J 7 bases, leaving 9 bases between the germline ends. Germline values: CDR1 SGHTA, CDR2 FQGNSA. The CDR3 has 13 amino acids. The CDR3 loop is CASSLAQQVGYTF. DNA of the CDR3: TGTGCCAGCAGCTTAGCTCAACAGGTTGGCTACACCTTC.

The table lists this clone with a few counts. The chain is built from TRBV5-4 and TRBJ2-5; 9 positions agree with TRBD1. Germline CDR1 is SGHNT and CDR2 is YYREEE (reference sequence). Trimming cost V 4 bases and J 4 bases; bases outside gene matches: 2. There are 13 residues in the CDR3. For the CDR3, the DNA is TGTGCCAGCAGCCGGACAGGGGTAGAGACCCAGTACTTC. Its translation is CASSRTGVETQYF.

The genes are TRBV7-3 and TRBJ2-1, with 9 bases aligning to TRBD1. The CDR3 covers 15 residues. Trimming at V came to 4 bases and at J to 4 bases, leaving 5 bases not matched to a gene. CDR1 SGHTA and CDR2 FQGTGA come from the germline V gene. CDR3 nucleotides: TGTGCCAGCAGCTCCGGACAGGGGTCTTACAATGAGCAGTTCTTC. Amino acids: CASSSGQGSYNEQFF.